This T cell receptor (beta chain) was profiled in a study of spatial heterogeneity in lung cancer (dated by TCRdb to between 2018 and 2021). Background on the whole study: Beta-chain transcripts were consistently detected in greater numbers than alpha-chain transcripts, which likely reflected higher beta-chain transcript abundance. In the raw uncorrected reads, each unique combination of TCR and UMI appeared on average more than ten times. TCR alpha and beta repertoires were quantitatively compared across multiple tumor regions, matched nontumor lung and blood in non-small cell lung cancer. Nonsynonymous mutation counts, determined by whole-exome sequencing of tumor tissue, were related to features of the TCR repertoire. Both alpha and beta chains were TCR-sequenced in fewer than 250 tumor regions, fewer than 80 matched nontumor lung samples and 45 to 60 PBMC samples obtained at surgery. Paper-wide results and their limitations: Ubiquitous expanded tumor TCRs were detected in blood more often at tumor resection than at routine follow-up. Additional single-cell paired TCR alpha and beta sequencing was considered necessary to confirm, at a functional level, the hypothesis that regional TCRs recognize regional mutations.

Library construction relied on 5' RACE. Sequencing relied on a NextSeq 500. The TCR library protocol attached a unique molecular identifier to each TCR cDNA molecule to allow correction of PCR and sequencing errors. The original methods were these. Decombinator tools were used for TCR identification, UMI-based error correction and CDR3 extraction. TCRs above a frequency of 2 per 1,000, corresponding to the top 1% of the tumor frequency distribution, were defined as expanded. Rényi diversity was computed with the R vegan package after subsampling each repertoire 100 times to 5,000 TCRs. To build CDR3 similarity networks, amino acid triplet string-kernel similarity was used, and CDR3s were connected when their pairwise similarity was above 0.82. TCRdb reprocessed the public reads (quality trimming at Q25 with fastp, clone calling with MiXCR) and kept in-frame beta chains. Every entry covers one CDR3 protein and lists the most common genes and DNA from its rows. The V and J calls shown here were made by TCRdb, not taken from the authors' results. The sample table shows about 45,000 distinct CDR3 sequences, and around 6.5% are seen once. Clones ranked in the top ten supply 43% of the sample.

The CDR3, from cysteine to phenylalanine, totals 17 residues. Here the CDR3 DNA is all that survives: 51 bases in frame from base 1. Taken from the germline V gene (reference sequence), the CDR1 and CDR2 loops are LNHNV and YYDKDF. The time point label for this specimen denotes: sample taken at primary tumor resection. For TCR sequencing, whole RNA was extracted from tumor and nontumor lung tissue, or from cryopreserved PBMC samples, and no cell sorting was done. Samples were obtained from fewer than 80 patients with early-stage, untreated non-small cell lung cancer from the lung TRACERx cohort. Only patients with enough RNA available from two or more tumor regions were chosen for TCR sequencing. This clonotype was detected only a few times. Its antigen remains undetermined. One base away lies a much larger clone, so this may be a sequencing read error.

This specimen consisted of PBMCs, obtained at surgery. The clonotype comes from a female donor with early-stage non-small cell lung cancer. The chain uses TRBV15 and TRBJ2-3; TRBD1 fits 9 bases in the junction. The DNA reads as follows: TGTGCCACCAACAGACCCGGACAGGGGCCTAGCACAGATACGCAGTATTTT. Translated, this is CATNRPGQGPSTDTQYF.